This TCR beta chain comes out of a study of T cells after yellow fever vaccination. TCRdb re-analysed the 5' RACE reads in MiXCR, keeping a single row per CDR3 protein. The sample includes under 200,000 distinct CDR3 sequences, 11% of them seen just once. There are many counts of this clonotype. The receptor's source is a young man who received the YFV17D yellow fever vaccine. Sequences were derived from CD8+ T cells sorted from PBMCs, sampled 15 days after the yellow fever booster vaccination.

Written as DNA, the CDR3 is TGCAGCGTTGAAGATCGTGGCAGGAGCACAGATACGCAGTATTTT. Translation gives CSVEDRGRSTDTQYF. The chain couples TRBV29-1 to TRBJ2-3; no reliable D call. Germline V lookup: CDR1 SQVTM, CDR2 ANQGSEA. V lost 0 bases to trimming and J lost 0 bases, with 10 bases between them. The CDR3 is made up of 15 amino acids.